This entry describes one TCR beta chain. The target antigen is unknown. This sample was taken from a study of T-cell memory formation after mild COVID-19. Study results and caveats: Day 15 to 85 contractors were CD4/CD8 balanced; later expanders leaned CD4+.

CDR1 and CDR2 from the germline V gene are MNHEY and SVGEGT. CDR3 length equals 13 residues. Trimming stripped 1 base from V and 7 bases from J, with 8 bases between. TCRdb analysed the 5' RACE reads with MiXCR anew, one entry per CDR3 protein. The sample includes under 550,000 distinct CDR3 sequences, approximately 18% of them seen just once. V and J are TRBV6-2 or TRBV6-3 and TRBJ2-1; the D gene is possibly TRBD2 (5 bases). The sample comprised PBMCs or a T cell subset sorted from them (not recorded which). The receptor's source is a man in his late teens or twenties who had mild COVID-19 (a few samples of this study predate the infection). Cell type and time point are not known. CDR3 amino acids: CASSYFPGNEQFF. In DNA, the CDR3 is TGTGCCAGCAGTTACTTTCCGGGAAATGAGCAGTTCTTC.